The T cell receptor (beta chain) under discussion was sequenced for a study of blood T cell repertoires in COVID-19. Looking at the study overall: COVID-19 samples, acute and convalescent, were from the United States, Italy and Spain.

The CDR3 is 14 residues long. With 1 base removed from V and 2 bases from J, the gap between germline ends came to 6 bases. In germline, CDR1 is MGHDK, CDR2 SYGVNS. Original processing notes: Quantification of nucleated cells was approximated via reference gene primer amplification. Assay used: immunoSEQ multiplex PCR; TCRdb lists only in-frame clones, some missing. From that table come the V and J calls and clone size; the DNA was used to work out D and trimming. The sample contains around 290,000 clones, about 88% of which appear only once. Participant ages covered roughly 18 to 89 years across about two dozen US areas. Cohort placement rested on clinical history that participants reported themselves. This clone appeared once.

The TCR comes from a woman aged 55-69 years in a cohort exposed to, infected with or recovered from COVID-19 (not recorded which). V is TRBV25-1 and J is TRBJ1-5; perhaps TRBD1 as D (6 bases). Sequences were obtained from PBMCs or T cells enriched from blood (not recorded which). The DNA for the CDR3 is TGTGCCAGCAGTGAATGGGGGCGCAATCAGCCCCAGCATTTT. The encoded protein is CASSEWGRNQPQHF.